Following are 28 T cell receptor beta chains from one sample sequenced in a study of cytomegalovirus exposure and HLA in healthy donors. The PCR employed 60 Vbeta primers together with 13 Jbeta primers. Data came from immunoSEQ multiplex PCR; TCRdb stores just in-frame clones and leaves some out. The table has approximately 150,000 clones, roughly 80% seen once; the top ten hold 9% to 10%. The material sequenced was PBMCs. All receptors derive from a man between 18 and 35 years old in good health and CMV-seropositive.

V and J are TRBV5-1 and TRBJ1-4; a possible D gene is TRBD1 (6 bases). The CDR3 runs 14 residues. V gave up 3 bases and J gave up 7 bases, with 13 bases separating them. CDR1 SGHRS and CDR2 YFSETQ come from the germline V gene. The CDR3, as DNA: TGCGCCAGCAGCTCACTCCCGGACAGTGAAAAACTGTTTTTT. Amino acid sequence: CASSSLPDSEKLFF. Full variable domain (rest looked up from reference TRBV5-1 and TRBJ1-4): KAGVTQTPRYLIKTRGQQVTLSCSPISGHRSVSWYQQTPGQGLQFLFEYFSETQRNKGNFPGRFSGRQFSNSRSEMNVSTLELGDSALYLCASSSLPDSEKLFFGSGTQLSVL.

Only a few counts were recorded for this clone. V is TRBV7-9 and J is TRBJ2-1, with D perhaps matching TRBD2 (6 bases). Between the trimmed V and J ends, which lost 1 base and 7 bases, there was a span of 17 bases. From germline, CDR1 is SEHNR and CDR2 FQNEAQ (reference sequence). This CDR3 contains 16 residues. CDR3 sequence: CASSLVVGLGGNEQFF. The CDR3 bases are TGTGCCAGCAGCTTAGTCGTCGGGCTAGGAGGGAATGAGCAGTTCTTC.

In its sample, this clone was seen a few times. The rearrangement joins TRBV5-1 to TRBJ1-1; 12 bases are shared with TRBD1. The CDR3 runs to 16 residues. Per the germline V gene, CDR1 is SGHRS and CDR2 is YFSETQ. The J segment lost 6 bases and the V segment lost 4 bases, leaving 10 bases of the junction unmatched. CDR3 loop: CASSPFPGQGAPEAFF. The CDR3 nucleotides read TGCGCCAGCAGCCCCTTCCCGGGACAGGGGGCGCCTGAAGCTTTCTTT.

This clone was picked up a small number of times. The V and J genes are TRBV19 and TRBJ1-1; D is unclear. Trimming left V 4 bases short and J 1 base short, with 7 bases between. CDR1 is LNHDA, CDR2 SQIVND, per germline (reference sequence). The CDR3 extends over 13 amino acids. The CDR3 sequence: CASSTGRNTEAFF. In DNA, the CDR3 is TGTGCCAGTAGTACAGGAAGGAACACTGAAGCTTTCTTT.

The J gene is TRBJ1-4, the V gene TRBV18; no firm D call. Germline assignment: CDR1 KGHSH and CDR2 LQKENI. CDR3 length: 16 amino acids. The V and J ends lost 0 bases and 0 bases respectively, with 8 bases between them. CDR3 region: CASSPPLTATNEKLFF. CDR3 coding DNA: TGTGCCAGCTCACCACCATTAACAGCAACTAATGAAAAACTGTTTTTT. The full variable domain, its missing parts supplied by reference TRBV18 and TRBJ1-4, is NAGVMQNPRHLVRRRGQEARLRCSPMKGHSHVYWYRQLPEEGLKFMVYLQKENIIDESGMPKERFSAEFPKEGPSILRIQQVVRGDSAAYFCASSPPLTATNEKLFFGSGTQLSVL.

CDR3 sequence reads: CASSLLPGTEIYGYTF. CDR3 coding DNA: TGTGCCAGCAGCTTGCTTCCCGGGACAGAGATCTATGGCTACACCTTC. The chain has TRBV7-9 and TRBJ1-2; 7 bases match TRBD1. The germline CDR1 and CDR2 sequences are SEHNR and FQNEAQ (reference sequence). The CDR3 has 16 residues. With 3 bases clipped from V and 4 bases from J, the junction kept 11 bases outside the gene matches.

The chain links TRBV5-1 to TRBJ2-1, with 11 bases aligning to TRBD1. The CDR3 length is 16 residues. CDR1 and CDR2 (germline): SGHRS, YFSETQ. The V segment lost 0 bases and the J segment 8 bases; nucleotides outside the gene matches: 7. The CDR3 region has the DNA TGCGCCAGCAGCTTGGGGGGACAGGGGGGTAGTTATGAGCAGTTCTTC. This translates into CASSLGGQGGSYEQFF.

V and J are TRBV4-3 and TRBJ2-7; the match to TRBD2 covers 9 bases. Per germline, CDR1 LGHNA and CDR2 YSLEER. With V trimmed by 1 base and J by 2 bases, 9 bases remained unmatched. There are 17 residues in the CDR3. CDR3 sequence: CASSQGALAGGTYEQYF. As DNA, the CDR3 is TGCGCCAGCAGCCAAGGTGCACTAGCGGGCGGGACCTACGAGCAGTACTTC.

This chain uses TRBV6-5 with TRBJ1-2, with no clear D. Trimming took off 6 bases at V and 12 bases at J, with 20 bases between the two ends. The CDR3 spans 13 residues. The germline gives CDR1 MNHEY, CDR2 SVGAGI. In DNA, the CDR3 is TGTGCCAGCAGGCCCCCGGCGGTTACTAAGGACACCTTC. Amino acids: CASRPPAVTKDTF.

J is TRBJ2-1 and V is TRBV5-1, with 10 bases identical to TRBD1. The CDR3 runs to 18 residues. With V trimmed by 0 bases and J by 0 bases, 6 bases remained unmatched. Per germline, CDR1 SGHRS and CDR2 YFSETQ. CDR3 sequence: CASSLDPGQGVSYNEQFF. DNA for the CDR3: TGCGCCAGCAGCTTGGACCCTGGACAGGGGGTCTCCTACAATGAGCAGTTCTTC.

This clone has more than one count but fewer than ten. CDR3 DNA sequence: TGTGCCAGCAGGGGGACTAGTGGGGCCCGTCCCAATACGCAGTATTTT. As protein: CASRGTSGARPNTQYF. V gene TRBV2 combines with J gene TRBJ2-3, with TRBD2 matching over 8 bases. Germline CDR1 reads SNHLY; CDR2 reads FYNNEI. The CDR3 runs to 16 residues. Trimming cost V 6 bases and J 7 bases; bases outside gene matches: 15.

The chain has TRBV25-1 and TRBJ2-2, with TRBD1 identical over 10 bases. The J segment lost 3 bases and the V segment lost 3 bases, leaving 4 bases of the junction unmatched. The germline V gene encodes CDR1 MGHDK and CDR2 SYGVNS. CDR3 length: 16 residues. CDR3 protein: CASSDQGQGYTGELFF. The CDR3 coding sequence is TGTGCCAGCAGTGATCAGGGACAGGGGTACACCGGGGAGCTGTTTTTT. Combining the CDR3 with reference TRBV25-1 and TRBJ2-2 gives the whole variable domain EADIYQTPRYLVIGTGKKITLECSQTMGHDKMYWYQQDPGMELHLIHYSYGVNSTEKGDLSSESTVSRIRTEHFPLTLESARPSHTSQYLCASSDQGQGYTGELFFGEGSRLTVL.

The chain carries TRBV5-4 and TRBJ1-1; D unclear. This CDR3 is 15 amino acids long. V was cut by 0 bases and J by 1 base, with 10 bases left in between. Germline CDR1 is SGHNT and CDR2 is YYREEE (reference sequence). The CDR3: CASSLARAPNTEAFF. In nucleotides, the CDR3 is TGTGCCAGCAGCTTGGCCCGAGCGCCGAACACTGAAGCTTTCTTT.

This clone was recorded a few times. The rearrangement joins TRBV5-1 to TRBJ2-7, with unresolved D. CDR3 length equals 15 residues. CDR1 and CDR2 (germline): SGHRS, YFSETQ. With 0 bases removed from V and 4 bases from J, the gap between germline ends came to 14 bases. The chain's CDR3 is CASSLGSGRVYEQYF. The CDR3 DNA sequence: TGCGCCAGCAGCTTGGGAAGTGGGCGCGTATACGAGCAGTACTTC.

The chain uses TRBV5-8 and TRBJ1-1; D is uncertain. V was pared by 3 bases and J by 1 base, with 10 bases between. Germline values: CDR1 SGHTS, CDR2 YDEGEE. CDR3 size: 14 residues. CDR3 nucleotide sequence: TGTGCCAGCAGCTGGAGAAAATCGAACACTGAAGCTTTCTTT. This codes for CASSWRKSNTEAFF.

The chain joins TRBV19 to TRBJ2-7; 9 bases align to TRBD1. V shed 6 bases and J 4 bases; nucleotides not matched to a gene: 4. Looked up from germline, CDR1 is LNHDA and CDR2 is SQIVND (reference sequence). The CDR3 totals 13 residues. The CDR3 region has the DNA TGTGCCAGTAGCCGGGACAGGGCGTACGAGCAGTACTTC. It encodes CASSRDRAYEQYF.

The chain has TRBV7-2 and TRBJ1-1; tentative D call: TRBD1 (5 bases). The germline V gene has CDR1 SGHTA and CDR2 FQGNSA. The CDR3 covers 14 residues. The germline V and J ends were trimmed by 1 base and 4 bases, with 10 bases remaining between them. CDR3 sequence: CASSLVQGITEAFF. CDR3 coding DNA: TGTGCCAGCAGCTTAGTTCAGGGAATCACTGAAGCTTTCTTT.

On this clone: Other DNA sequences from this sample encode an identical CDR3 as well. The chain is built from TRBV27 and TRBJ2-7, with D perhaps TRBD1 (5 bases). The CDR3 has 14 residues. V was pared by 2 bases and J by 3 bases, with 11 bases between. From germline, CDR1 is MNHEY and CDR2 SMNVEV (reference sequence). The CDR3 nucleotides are TGTGCCAGCAGTTTAGGTACAGGCCGCTACGAGCAGTACTTC. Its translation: CASSLGTGRYEQYF.

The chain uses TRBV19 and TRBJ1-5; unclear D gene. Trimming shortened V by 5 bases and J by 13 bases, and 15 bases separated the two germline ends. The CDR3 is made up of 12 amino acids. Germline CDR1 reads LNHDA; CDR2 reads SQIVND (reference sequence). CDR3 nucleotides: TGTGCCAGTAGTGCCGGTTCCAAAATTCAGCATTTT. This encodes CASSAGSKIQHF.

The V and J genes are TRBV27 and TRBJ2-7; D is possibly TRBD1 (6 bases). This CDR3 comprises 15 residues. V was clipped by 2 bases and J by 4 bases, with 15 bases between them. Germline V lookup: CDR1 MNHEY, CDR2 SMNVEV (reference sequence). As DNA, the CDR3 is TGTGCCAGCAGTTTAGCGTGGGGGCCCTCTTACGAGCAGTACTTC. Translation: CASSLAWGPSYEQYF.

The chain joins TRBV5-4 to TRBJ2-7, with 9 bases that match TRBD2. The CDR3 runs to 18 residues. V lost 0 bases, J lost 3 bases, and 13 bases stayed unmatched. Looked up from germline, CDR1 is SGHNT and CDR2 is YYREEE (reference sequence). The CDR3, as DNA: TGTGCCAGCAGCTTGGGCGGCAGGCTAGCGGGAACCCACTACGAGCAGTACTTC. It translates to CASSLGGRLAGTHYEQYF.

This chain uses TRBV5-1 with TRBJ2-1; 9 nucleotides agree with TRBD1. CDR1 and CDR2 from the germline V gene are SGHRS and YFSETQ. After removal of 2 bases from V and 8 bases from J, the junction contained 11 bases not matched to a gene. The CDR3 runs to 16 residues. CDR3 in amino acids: CASSFAYRGRADEQFF. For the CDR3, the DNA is TGCGCCAGCAGCTTCGCTTACAGGGGGCGCGCGGATGAGCAGTTCTTC.

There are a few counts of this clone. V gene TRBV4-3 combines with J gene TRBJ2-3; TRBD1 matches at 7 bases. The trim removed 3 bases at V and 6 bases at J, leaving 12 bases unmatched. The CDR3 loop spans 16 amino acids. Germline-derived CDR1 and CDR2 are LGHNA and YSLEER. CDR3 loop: CASSQVKGGGVDTQYF. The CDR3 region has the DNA TGCGCCAGCAGCCAGGTTAAAGGGGGCGGAGTGGATACGCAGTATTTT.

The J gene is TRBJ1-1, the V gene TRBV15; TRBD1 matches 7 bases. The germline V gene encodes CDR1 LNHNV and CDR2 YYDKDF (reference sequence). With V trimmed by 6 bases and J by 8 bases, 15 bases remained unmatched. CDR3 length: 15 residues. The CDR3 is CATSTGDSDPREAFF. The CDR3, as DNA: TGTGCCACCAGTACAGGGGACTCGGACCCTCGCGAAGCTTTCTTT.

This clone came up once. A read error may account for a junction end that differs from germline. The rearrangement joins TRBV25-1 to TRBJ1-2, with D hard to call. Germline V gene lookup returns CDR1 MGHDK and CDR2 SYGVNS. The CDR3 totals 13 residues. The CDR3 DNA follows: TGTGCCAGCAGCGAAGGACGGGATCGCAGGCAGGCCTTC. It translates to CASSEGRDRRQAF.

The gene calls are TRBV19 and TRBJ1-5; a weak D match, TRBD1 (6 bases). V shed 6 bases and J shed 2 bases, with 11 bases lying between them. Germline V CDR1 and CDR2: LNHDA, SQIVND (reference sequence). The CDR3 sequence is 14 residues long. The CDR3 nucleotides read TGTGCCAGTAGCCATAGACAGGGCAATCAGCCCCAGCATTTT. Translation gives CASSHRQGNQPQHF. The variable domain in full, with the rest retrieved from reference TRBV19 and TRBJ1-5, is DGGITQSPKYLFRKEGQNVTLSCEQNLNHDAMYWYRQDPGQGLRLIYYSQIVNDFQKGDIAEGYSVSREKKESFPLTVTSAQKNPTAFYLCASSHRQGNQPQHFGDGTRLSIL.

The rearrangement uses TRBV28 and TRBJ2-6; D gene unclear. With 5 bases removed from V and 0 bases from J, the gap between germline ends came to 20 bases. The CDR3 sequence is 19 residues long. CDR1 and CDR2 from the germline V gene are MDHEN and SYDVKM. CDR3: CASSPIHLDTYSGANVLTF. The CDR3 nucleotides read TGTGCCAGCAGTCCCATCCACCTTGATACCTACTCTGGGGCCAACGTCCTGACTTTC.

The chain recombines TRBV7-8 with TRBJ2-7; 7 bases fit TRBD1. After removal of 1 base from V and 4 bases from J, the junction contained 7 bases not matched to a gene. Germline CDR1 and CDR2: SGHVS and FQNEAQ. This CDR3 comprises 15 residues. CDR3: CASSLVRDRPYEQYF. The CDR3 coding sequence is TGTGCCAGCAGCTTAGTAAGGGACAGACCATACGAGCAGTACTTC.